This record looks at one TCR beta chain sequence and its context. The data are from a study of blood T cell repertoires in COVID-19. Across the whole study: From the United States, Italy and Spain came samples of acute and convalescent COVID-19. Nucleic acid was either cDNA or gDNA, and it came from T cells, B-cell-depleted T cells, or PBMCs.

The CDR3 contains 14 residues. V lost 4 bases to trimming and J lost 3 bases; unmatched junction nucleotides: 5. Germline assignment: CDR1 SGDLS and CDR2 YYNGEE. Original processing notes: Reference gene primer amplification gave estimated nucleated cell counts. Method: immunoSEQ multiplex PCR; TCRdb's copy keeps in-frame clones and lacks some. The V and J calls and clone size were taken over from that table, and D and trimming were inferred from the DNA. The table includes under 85,000 clones, 65% to 90% detected once. Seattle enrolled patients during active infection and tracked them longitudinally.

This chain joins TRBV9 and TRBJ2-5; 8 bases are shared with TRBD1. The sample was peripheral blood. The TCR was taken from a man younger than 40 with COVID-19, enrolled during active disease. Here the CDR3 reads CASSFSQGEETQYF. In DNA form, the CDR3 reads TGTGCCAGCAGCTTCTCACAGGGGGAAGAGACCCAGTACTTC.